Below, 28 T cell receptor beta chains from the same sample are listed, as sequenced in a study of control samples from healthy donors and cancer patients. Clones were read by immunoSEQ multiplex PCR, and TCRdb kept only the in-frame ones, dropping some. The table lists around 170,000 clones, about 90% of them singletons, with 0.55% to 0.7% in the top ten. The specimen sequenced was blood. The receptors come from a woman under 40 in good health.

J is TRBJ2-1 and V is TRBV3-1 (or the pseudogene TRBV3-2), with 8 positions matching TRBD2. The CDR3 is 18 amino acids. CDR1 LGHDT and CDR2 YNNKEL come from the germline V gene (reference sequence). V dropped 3 bases and J dropped 5; count of bases not matched to a gene: 15. The CDR3 reads CASSHLGREVPRDNEQFF. The CDR3 nucleotides read TGTGCCAGCAGCCATCTCGGGCGGGAGGTTCCCCGAGACAATGAGCAGTTCTTC.

The chain couples TRBV28 to TRBJ1-2; perhaps TRBD1 as D (5 bases). This CDR3 has 16 amino acids. CDR1 and CDR2 (germline): MDHEN, SYDVKM. With 5 bases removed from V and 7 bases from J, the gap between germline ends came to 23 bases. The CDR3 region has the DNA TGTGCCAGCAGTCTCCCCCGTGGATTTGGGGGTAGTGGCTACACCTTC. Amino acid sequence: CASSLPRGFGGSGYTF.

The chain carries TRBV7-3 and TRBJ2-1, with TRBD1 matching 9 bases. Germline V CDR1 and CDR2: SGHTA, FQGTGA. V lost 8 bases and J lost 10; bases outside the gene matches: 15. This CDR3 has 15 residues. CDR3 in DNA: TGTGCCAGCGGCGTGGGGACAGGGACAATGGGGGAGCAGTTCTTC. This encodes CASGVGTGTMGEQFF.

Concerning this clone itself: Likely a read error: the CDR3 ends without its conserved phenylalanine or tryptophan. Because the CDR3's place on the DNA is in doubt, the DNA is left out and the CDR3 is given as listed by TCRdb. The chain joins TRBV14 to TRBJ1-5; the table's D call, TRBD1, has no DNA check behind it. Germline assignment: CDR1 SGHDN and CDR2 FVKESK. The CDR3 length is 11 residues, termini included. CDR3 sequence: CASSQDRRTSL.

This clone was recorded only once. This chain joins TRBV5-1 and TRBJ2-2, with a tentative D call TRBD1 (5 bases). The germline V gene encodes CDR1 SGHRS and CDR2 YFSETQ. The CDR3 is 15 amino acids. Trimming removed 3 bases from V and 2 bases from J, with 11 bases in between. CDR3 nucleotides: TGCGCCAGCAGCTGGGGCGCTATTAACACCGGGGAGCTGTTTTTT. Translated, it gives CASSWGAINTGELFF. Together with reference TRBV5-1 and TRBJ2-2, the CDR3 gives the full variable domain: KAGVTQTPRYLIKTRGQQVTLSCSPISGHRSVSWYQQTPGQGLQFLFEYFSETQRNKGNFPGRFSGRQFSNSRSEMNVSTLELGDSALYLCASSWGAINTGELFFGEGSRLTVL.

J is TRBJ2-7 and V is TRBV18; tentatively, D is TRBD2 (6 bases). V dropped 4 bases and J dropped 6 bases, with 16 bases sitting between them. The CDR3 length is 14 residues. CDR1 and CDR2 (germline): KGHSH, LQKENI. This CDR3 reads CASSQGTGTTEQYF. As DNA, the CDR3 is TGTGCCAGCTCACAAGGGACTGGGACCACCGAGCAGTACTTC.

The chain combines TRBV24-1 with TRBJ1-5; no clear D. CDR1 and CDR2 (germline): KGHDR, SFDVKD. The V end was cut by 1 base, the J end by 6 bases, with 6 bases between. The CDR3 is 13 amino acids. CDR3 loop: CATSDLYGQPQHF. The CDR3 bases are TGTGCCACCAGTGATTTATACGGTCAGCCCCAGCATTTT.

J is TRBJ2-1 and V is TRBV27, with 11 positions matching TRBD1. In germline, CDR1 is MNHEY, CDR2 SMNVEV (reference sequence). This CDR3 contains 15 residues. Germline trimming cut 6 bases from V and 1 base from J; bases unmatched to any gene: 2. The CDR3 is CASRWDRGSYNEQFF. CDR3 in DNA: TGTGCCAGCAGATGGGACAGGGGGTCCTACAATGAGCAGTTCTTC.

The V call is TRBV2, the J call TRBJ1-4; 9 bases line up with TRBD1. The V gene's germline CDR1 is SNHLY and CDR2 FYNNEI. J gave up 8 bases and V 6 bases, and 7 bases lay outside the gene matches. The CDR3 spans 14 residues. The CDR3 nucleotides are TGTGCCAGCAGCCCTGGGACAGGGTACGAAAAACTGTTTTTT. Amino acids: CASSPGTGYEKLFF.

The count of this clone is one. The V and J genes are TRBV27 and TRBJ2-7; the match to TRBD1 covers 7 bases. V shed 6 bases, J shed 4 bases, and the junction held 12 bases outside the gene matches. The germline V gene has CDR1 MNHEY and CDR2 SMNVEV (reference sequence). CDR3 size: 15 residues. CDR3 residues: CASRKPGGVPYEQYF. DNA for the CDR3: TGTGCCAGCAGAAAACCAGGGGGAGTCCCTTACGAGCAGTACTTC.

V usage is TRBV4-1 and J usage is TRBJ1-2; perhaps TRBD1 as D (5 bases). This CDR3 contains 16 residues. Per germline, CDR1 MGHRA and CDR2 YSYEKL. V was trimmed by 1 base and J by 2 bases, leaving 14 bases between them. DNA of the CDR3: TGCGCCAGCAGCCAAGTCGGGGTTGAGGGGAACTATGGCTACACCTTC. This translates into CASSQVGVEGNYGYTF.

The J gene is TRBJ2-7, the V gene TRBV6-5; D is possibly TRBD1 or TRBD2 (5 bases each). The CDR3 runs 16 residues. V dropped 4 bases and J dropped 6 bases, with 22 bases sitting between them. The V gene's germline CDR1 is MNHEY and CDR2 SVGAGI. CDR3 sequence (DNA): TGTGCCAGCAGTTTCACCGGGACCCGCTCCCCCTTCGAGCAGTACTTC. It yields the protein CASSFTGTRSPFEQYF.

The sample holds one count of this clone. The rearrangement joins TRBV4-2 to TRBJ2-3; D is ambiguous. V dropped 1 base and J dropped 6 bases, with 11 bases sitting between them. The CDR3 covers 14 residues. From germline, CDR1 is LGHNA and CDR2 YNFKEQ. CDR3 in DNA: TGTGCCAGCAGCCAAGTAGGAGACTGGGATACGCAGTATTTT. As protein: CASSQVGDWDTQYF.

This chain uses TRBV3-1 (or the pseudogene TRBV3-2) with TRBJ2-2; 11 bases match TRBD2. The CDR3 sequence is 17 residues long. Trimming cost V 3 bases and J 1 base; bases outside gene matches: 4. Per germline, CDR1 LGHDT and CDR2 YNNKEL (reference sequence). The CDR3 loop reads CASSQAGLAENTGELFF. As DNA, the CDR3 is TGTGCCAGCAGCCAGGCGGGACTAGCGGAGAACACCGGGGAGCTGTTTTTT.

There are a few counts of this clone. The genes are TRBV6-5 and TRBJ1-1; D is possibly TRBD1 (5 bases). Germline assignment: CDR1 MNHEY and CDR2 SVGAGI. The V end lost 2 bases, the J end lost 0 bases, and 13 bases lay between the germline ends. The CDR3 contains 16 residues. CDR3 residues: CASSYERGSMNTEAFF. The CDR3 DNA is TGTGCCAGCAGTTACGAAAGGGGCTCCATGAACACTGAAGCTTTCTTT.

The V call is TRBV5-4, the J call TRBJ2-2; D is possibly TRBD1 (6 bases). In germline, CDR1 is SGHNT, CDR2 YYREEE (reference sequence). V dropped 2 bases and J dropped 4 bases, with 6 bases sitting between them. The CDR3 runs 13 residues. The CDR3 sequence: CASSLGGTGELFF. CDR3 in DNA: TGTGCCAGCAGCTTAGGGGGCACCGGGGAGCTGTTTTTT. Based on the CDR3 plus reference TRBV5-4 and TRBJ2-2, the full variable domain is ETGVTQSPTHLIKTRGQQVTLRCSSQSGHNTVSWYQQALGQGPQFIFQYYREEENGRGNFPPRFSGLQFPNYSSELNVNALELDDSALYLCASSLGGTGELFFGEGSRLTVL.

V and J are TRBV24-1 and TRBJ2-1; 7 bases are a match to TRBD2. The CDR3 spans 17 residues. The V gene end was trimmed by 3 bases and the J gene end by 6 bases; junction bases not matched to a gene: 13. Germline assignment: CDR1 KGHDR and CDR2 SFDVKD. The CDR3 loop is CATSDPGIAGRANEQFF. DNA for the CDR3: TGTGCCACCAGTGATCCAGGGATCGCGGGGAGGGCCAATGAGCAGTTCTTC.

This clone was recorded only once. The chain recombines TRBV12-3 or TRBV12-4 with TRBJ2-5; perhaps TRBD2 as D (7 bases). The CDR3 is 13 residues long. V was trimmed by 4 bases and J by 5 bases, leaving 11 bases between them. The CDR3 here is CASSSGGGETQYF. The CDR3 coding sequence is TGTGCCAGCAGTTCGGGGGGCGGGGAGACCCAGTACTTC.

This clone occurred a few times. J is TRBJ1-4 and V is TRBV7-8; a weak D match, TRBD1 (6 bases). There are 15 residues in the CDR3. CDR1 is SGHVS and CDR2 is FQNEAQ in the germline V gene. Trimming left V 4 bases short and J 4 bases short, with 13 bases between. CDR3 sequence: CASSSSGANNEKLFF. The DNA of the CDR3 is TGTGCCAGCAGCTCGTCAGGGGCTAATAATGAAAAACTGTTTTTT.

The rearrangement links TRBV10-3 to TRBJ1-4; D is possibly TRBD1 (5 bases). There are 17 residues in the CDR3. Trimming removed 2 bases from V and 7 bases from J, with 20 bases in between. Germline V lookup: CDR1 ENHRY, CDR2 SYGVKD. CDR3 loop: CAISEGPGVSGGEKLFF. Here the CDR3 DNA reads TGTGCCATCAGTGAGGGGCCCGGGGTCTCCGGGGGTGAAAAACTGTTTTTT.

The chain employs TRBV7-9 and TRBJ2-7; 11 positions agree with TRBD1. CDR3 length: 13 residues. The V and J ends lost 5 bases and 4 bases, in that order; junction bases with no gene match: 1. From germline, CDR1 is SEHNR and CDR2 FQNEAQ (reference sequence). The CDR3, as DNA: TGTGCCAGCAGCCGGGACAGGGGGTACGAGCAGTACTTC. This gives the protein CASSRDRGYEQYF.

This clone has just one count. V and J are TRBV24-1 and TRBJ1-2, with D possibly being TRBD1 (6 bases). Trimming left V 2 bases short and J 4 bases short, with 10 bases between. CDR3 length equals 14 residues. Germline V CDR1 and CDR2: KGHDR, SFDVKD. CDR3 amino acids: CATSDSQGGYGYTF. The CDR3 DNA sequence: TGTGCCACCAGTGATTCACAGGGAGGCTATGGCTACACCTTC.

V usage is TRBV6-5 and J usage is TRBJ2-3, with 12 bases aligning to TRBD2. From germline, CDR1 is MNHEY and CDR2 SVGAGI. The CDR3 loop spans 16 amino acids. With 2 bases clipped from V and 4 bases from J, the junction kept 4 bases outside the gene matches. The CDR3 DNA follows: TGTGCCAGCAGTTACACTAGCGGGAGGTACCCAGATACGCAGTATTTT. Its protein is CASSYTSGRYPDTQYF.

The rearrangement joins TRBV6-1 to TRBJ1-6; D is possibly TRBD1 (5 bases). Trimming removed 2 bases at V and 9 bases at J, with 11 bases between. Germline V gene lookup returns CDR1 MNHNS and CDR2 SASEGT. The CDR3 contains 14 residues. CDR3 amino acids: CASSELGASSPLHF. As DNA, the CDR3 is TGTGCCAGCAGTGAATTAGGGGCTAGTTCACCCCTCCACTTT.

The chain couples TRBV6-5 to TRBJ2-1; D unclear. Germline V CDR1 and CDR2: MNHEY, SVGAGI. This CDR3 spans 11 amino acids. The germline V and J ends were trimmed by 10 bases and 8 bases, with 12 bases remaining between them. The CDR3 region has the DNA TGTGCCATTGAAAGGGTCGATGAGCAGTTCTTC. It specifies CAIERVDEQFF.

The genes are TRBV9 and TRBJ1-6; TRBD1 matches at 7 bases. The germline V gene encodes CDR1 SGDLS and CDR2 YYNGEE. After removal of 4 bases from V and 8 bases from J, the junction contained 9 bases not matched to a gene. The CDR3 loop spans 15 amino acids. This chain's CDR3 is CASSPSGTDYSPLHF. CDR3 nucleotide sequence: TGTGCCAGCAGCCCCTCGGGGACAGATTATTCACCCCTCCACTTT.

This chain uses TRBV6-5 with TRBJ1-1; D ambiguous. The CDR3 is 13 residues long. CDR1 and CDR2 (germline): MNHEY, SVGAGI. Trimming took 5 bases from V and 0 from J, leaving 7 bases between them. The CDR3 bases are TGTGCCAGCAGTCCTCATTTGAACACTGAAGCTTTCTTT. Encoded protein: CASSPHLNTEAFF.

J is TRBJ1-4 and V is TRBV4-1; TRBD1 might be the D (5 bases). Germline CDR1 reads MGHRA; CDR2 reads YSYEKL. The length of the CDR3 is 17 residues. The ends were cut back, 4 bases at V and 5 bases at J, with 20 bases in the middle. The CDR3 loop reads CASSPLGQGRLNEKLFF. The CDR3 DNA is TGCGCCAGCAGCCCATTGGGCCAGGGTCGGTTGAATGAAAAACTGTTTTTT.